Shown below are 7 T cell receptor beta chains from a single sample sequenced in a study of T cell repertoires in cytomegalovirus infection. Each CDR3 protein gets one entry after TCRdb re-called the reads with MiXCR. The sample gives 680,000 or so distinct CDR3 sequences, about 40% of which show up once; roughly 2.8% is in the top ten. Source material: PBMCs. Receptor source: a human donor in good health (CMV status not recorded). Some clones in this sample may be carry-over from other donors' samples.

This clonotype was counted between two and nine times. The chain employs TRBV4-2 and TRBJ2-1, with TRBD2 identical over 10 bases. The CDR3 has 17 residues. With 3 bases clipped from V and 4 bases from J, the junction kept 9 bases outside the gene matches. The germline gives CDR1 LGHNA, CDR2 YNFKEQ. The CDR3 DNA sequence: TGTGCCAGCAGCCAGGAACTAGCGGGGAGGGGGTACAATGAGCAGTTCTTC. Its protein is CASSQELAGRGYNEQFF.

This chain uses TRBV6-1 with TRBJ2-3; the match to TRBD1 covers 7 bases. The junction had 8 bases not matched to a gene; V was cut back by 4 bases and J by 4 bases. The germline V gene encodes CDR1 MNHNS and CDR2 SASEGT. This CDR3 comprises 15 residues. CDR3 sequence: CASSANRGMADTQYF. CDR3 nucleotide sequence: TGTGCCAGCAGTGCCAACAGGGGAATGGCAGATACGCAGTATTTT.

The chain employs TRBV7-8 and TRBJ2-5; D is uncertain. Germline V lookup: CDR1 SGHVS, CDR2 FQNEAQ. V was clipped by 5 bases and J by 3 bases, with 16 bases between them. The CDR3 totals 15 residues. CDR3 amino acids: CASSPSLNEKETQYF. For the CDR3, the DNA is TGTGCCAGCAGCCCCTCCTTGAATGAAAAAGAGACCCAGTACTTC.

In DNA, the CDR3 is TGTGCCAGCAGCCCCGGACAGACTACAGGCGAGCAGTACTTC. Its translation is CASSPGQTTGEQYF. The chain employs TRBV7-3 and TRBJ2-7; D might be TRBD1 (6 bases). CDR1 SGHTA and CDR2 FQGTGA come from the germline V gene. The CDR3 loop spans 14 amino acids. Trimming shortened V by 5 bases and J by 6 bases, and 17 bases separated the two germline ends.

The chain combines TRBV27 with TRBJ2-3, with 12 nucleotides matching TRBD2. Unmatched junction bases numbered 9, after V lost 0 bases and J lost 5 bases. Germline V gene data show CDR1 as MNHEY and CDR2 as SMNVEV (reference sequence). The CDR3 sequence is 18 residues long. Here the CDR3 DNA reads TGTGCCAGCAGTTTATCCCCGGCTAGCGGGGGGGCCCGAGATACGCAGTATTTT. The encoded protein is CASSLSPASGGARDTQYF.

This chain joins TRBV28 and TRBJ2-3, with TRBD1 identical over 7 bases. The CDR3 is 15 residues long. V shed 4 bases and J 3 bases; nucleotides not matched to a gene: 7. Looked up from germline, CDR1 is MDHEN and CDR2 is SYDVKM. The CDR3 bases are TGTGCCAGCAGTTCGGGACAGACCGGGACAGATACGCAGTATTTT. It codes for CASSSGQTGTDTQYF.

The CDR3 DNA reads TGCAGTGCTAGGGTAGCGGGAGGGCCCTACGAGCAGTACTTC. Amino acids: CSARVAGGPYEQYF. The chain has TRBV20-1 and TRBJ2-7; 11 positions match TRBD2. J gave up 2 bases and V 3 bases, and 3 bases lay outside the gene matches. This CDR3 is 14 amino acids long. Per germline, CDR1 DFQATT and CDR2 SNEGSKA (reference sequence).